The rows below give T cell receptor beta chains drawn from one sample of a study of blood T cell repertoires in COVID-19. TCRdb's copy holds only in-frame clones and misses some; the assay was immunoSEQ multiplex PCR. The sample records about 49,000 clones, approximately 90% being singletons. Sequencing was carried out using peripheral blood. The receptors derive from a man at least 80 years old with acute or convalescent COVID-19. Both conserved end residues are trimmed from each CDR3. Clone size appears in some rows only: once, few, many, or a class for an expanded clone.

v_call: TRBV12-3/TRBV12-4; clone_size: -; cdr3_aa: ASWAGGRYEQY
v_call: TRBV15; clone_size: -; cdr3_aa: ATSRGGQVQEQY
v_call: TRBV10-3; clone_size: -; cdr3_aa: AIRATVNTEAF
v_call: TRBV19; clone_size: -; cdr3_aa: ASRGGGTNEQF
v_call: TRBV29-1; clone_size: few; cdr3_aa: SVEGDFYGYT
v_call: TRBV6-5; clone_size: -; cdr3_aa: ASRTTGGPNEKLF
v_call: TRBV9; clone_size: -; cdr3_aa: ASSSRTGEPNTGELF
v_call: TRBV9; clone_size: once; cdr3_aa: ASSPTGLAGGPVNTGELF
v_call: TRBV5-1; clone_size: -; cdr3_aa: ASSAQGAHSPLH
v_call: TRBV5-6; clone_size: -; cdr3_aa: ASRRDRGAEAF
v_call: TRBV6-5; clone_size: -; cdr3_aa: ASSYPGTGVLEQY
v_call: TRBV7-2; clone_size: -; cdr3_aa: ASSARRVLYSGANVLT
v_call: TRBV15; clone_size: -; cdr3_aa: ATSRDRTVTDTQY
v_call: TRBV28; clone_size: once; cdr3_aa: ASSSNRVNQPQH
v_call: TRBV5-4; clone_size: -; cdr3_aa: ASSSGQNSGNTIY
v_call: TRBV9; clone_size: -; cdr3_aa: ASSVGISGGAEQY
v_call: TRBV7-3; clone_size: -; cdr3_aa: ASSLVGGLAKNIQY